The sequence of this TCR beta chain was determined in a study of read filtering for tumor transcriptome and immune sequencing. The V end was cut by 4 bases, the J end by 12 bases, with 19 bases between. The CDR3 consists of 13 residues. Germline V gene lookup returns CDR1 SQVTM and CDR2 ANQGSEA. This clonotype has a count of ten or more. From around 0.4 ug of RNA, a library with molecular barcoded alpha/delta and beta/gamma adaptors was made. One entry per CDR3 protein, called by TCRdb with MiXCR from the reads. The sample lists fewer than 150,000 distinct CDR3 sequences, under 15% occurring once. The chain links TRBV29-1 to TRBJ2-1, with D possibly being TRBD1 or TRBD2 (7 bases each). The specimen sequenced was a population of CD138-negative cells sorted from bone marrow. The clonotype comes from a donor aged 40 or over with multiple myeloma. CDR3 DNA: TGCAGCGTTGGACAGGGAGGGACGGGTTGGCAGTTCTTC. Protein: CSVGQGGTGWQFF.